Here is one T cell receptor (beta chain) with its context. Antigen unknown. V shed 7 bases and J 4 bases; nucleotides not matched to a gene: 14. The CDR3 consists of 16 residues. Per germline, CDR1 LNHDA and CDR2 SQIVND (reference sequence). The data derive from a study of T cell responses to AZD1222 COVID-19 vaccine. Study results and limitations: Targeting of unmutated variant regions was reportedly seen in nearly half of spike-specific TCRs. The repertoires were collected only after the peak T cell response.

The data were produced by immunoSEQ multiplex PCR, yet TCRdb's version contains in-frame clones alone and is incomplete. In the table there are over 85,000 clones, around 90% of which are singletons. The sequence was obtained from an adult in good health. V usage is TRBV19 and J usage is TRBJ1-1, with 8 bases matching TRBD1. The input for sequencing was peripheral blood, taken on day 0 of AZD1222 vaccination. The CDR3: CASTQPGTGSGTEAFF. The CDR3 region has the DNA TGTGCCAGTACCCAACCCGGGACAGGCAGTGGCACTGAAGCTTTCTTT.